The 22 T cell receptor beta chains given below trace back to one sample, sequenced in a study of spatial heterogeneity in lung cancer. Each CDR3 protein is one row after TCRdb ran MiXCR on the 5' RACE reads. Here the sample spans some 100,000 distinct CDR3 sequences, 3.5% to 5% being singletons. As for time point: sample taken at primary tumor resection. These receptors' targets are unknown. Overall study results and limits: Tumor mutation count correlated with how many alpha and beta TCRs expanded intratumorally.

Sequencing used lung tumor tissue, obtained at surgery. The source of these receptors is a male donor with early-stage non-small cell lung cancer.

This clonotype has a count of ten or more. The gene calls are TRBV4-1 and TRBJ1-6; D ambiguous. Trimming shortened V by 0 bases and J by 7 bases, and 16 bases separated the two germline ends. The germline V gene encodes CDR1 MGHRA and CDR2 YSYEKL. The CDR3 sequence is 17 residues long. The CDR3, as DNA: TGCGCCAGCAGCCAAGAGGGCCCGCACGTTGGGAATTCACCCCTCCACTTT. Translated: CASSQEGPHVGNSPLHF.

This clonotype was detected only a few times. V gene TRBV15 combines with J gene TRBJ2-2; D gene unclear. The CDR3 contains 15 residues. V shed 0 bases and J shed 4 bases, with 9 bases lying between them. In germline, CDR1 is LNHNV, CDR2 YYDKDF (reference sequence). DNA of the CDR3: TGTGCCACCAGCAGAGAGATCGTGGGCACCGGGGAGCTGTTTTTT. Amino acids: CATSREIVGTGELFF. Filled out from reference TRBV15 and TRBJ2-2, the complete variable domain reads DAMVIQNPRYQVTQFGKPVTLSCSQTLNHNVMYWYQQKSSQAPKLLFHYYDKDFNNEADTPDNFQSRRPNTSFCFLDIRSPGLGDTAMYLCATSREIVGTGELFFGEGSRLTVL.

This clonotype came up many times. V gene TRBV7-2 combines with J gene TRBJ2-1; a weak D match, TRBD2 (6 bases). The ends were cut back, 5 bases at V and 6 bases at J, with 14 bases in the middle. Per the germline V gene, CDR1 is SGHTA and CDR2 is FQGNSA. The length of the CDR3 is 14 residues. CDR3 residues: CASSPWGDSNEQFF. In DNA form, the CDR3 reads TGTGCCAGCAGCCCCTGGGGGGATTCCAATGAGCAGTTCTTC.

In its sample, this clonotype was seen many times. The V and J genes are TRBV5-1 and TRBJ2-2; 8 bases are a match to TRBD2. Germline V gene lookup returns CDR1 SGHRS and CDR2 YFSETQ. The CDR3 consists of 17 residues. J lost 7 bases, V lost 1 base, and 12 bases had no gene match. CDR3 loop: CASSLRSGLALGGELFF. CDR3 coding DNA: TGCGCCAGCAGCTTGCGGTCAGGACTAGCTCTTGGCGGGGAGCTGTTTTTT. Based on the CDR3 plus reference TRBV5-1 and TRBJ2-2, the full variable domain is KAGVTQTPRYLIKTRGQQVTLSCSPISGHRSVSWYQQTPGQGLQFLFEYFSETQRNKGNFPGRFSGRQFSNSRSEMNVSTLELGDSALYLCASSLRSGLALGGELFFGEGSRLTVL.

This clonotype was picked up a small number of times. The gene calls are TRBV20-1 and TRBJ1-4; weak D call: TRBD1 (5 bases). The germline V and J ends were trimmed by 3 bases and 6 bases, with 11 bases remaining between them. From germline, CDR1 is DFQATT and CDR2 SNEGSKA (reference sequence). The CDR3 has 13 residues. The DNA for the CDR3 is TGCAGTGCTAGGGCAGGGAGGGATGAAAAACTGTTTTTT. Translating it yields CSARAGRDEKLFF.

In its sample, this clonotype was seen a few times. The chain carries TRBV7-9 and TRBJ2-7; D is tentatively TRBD1 or TRBD2 (6 bases each). With 5 bases removed from V and 1 base from J, the gap between germline ends came to 18 bases. The CDR3 is 16 residues long. Germline V gene data show CDR1 as SEHNR and CDR2 as FQNEAQ (reference sequence). This CDR3 reads CASSHVGGRGSYEQYF. The CDR3 DNA is TGTGCCAGCAGCCACGTAGGGGGGCGTGGATCCTACGAGCAGTACTTC. The full variable domain, in which reference TRBV7-9 and TRBJ2-7 provide the parts outside the CDR3, is DTGVSQNPRHKITKRGQNVTFRCDPISEHNRLYWYRQTLGQGPEFLTYFQNEAQLEKSRLLSDRFSAERPKGSFSTLEIQRTEQGDSAMYLCASSHVGGRGSYEQYFGPGTRLTVT.

In this sample, this clonotype turned up a few times. The chain couples TRBV5-1 to TRBJ1-3; D remains unclear. V lost 0 bases, J lost 0 bases, and 13 bases lay in between. From germline, CDR1 is SGHRS and CDR2 YFSETQ. The CDR3 spans 17 residues. The chain's CDR3 is CASSLDGREPSGNTIYF. DNA for the CDR3: TGCGCCAGCAGCTTGGACGGGCGGGAACCCTCTGGAAACACCATATATTTT.

This clonotype showed up just a few times. V and J are TRBV11-3 and TRBJ2-2; 8 bases are a match to TRBD1. This CDR3 is 16 amino acids long. CDR1 is SGHNT, CDR2 YENEEA, per germline. The trim removed 0 bases at V and 9 bases at J, leaving 9 bases unmatched. The CDR3 is CASSLDRGRPHRELFF. For the CDR3, the DNA is TGTGCCAGCAGCTTAGACAGGGGGCGGCCCCACCGGGAGCTGTTTTTT.

This clonotype has just a few counts. A read error may produce the germline difference seen at one junction end. The chain uses TRBV12-3 or TRBV12-4 and TRBJ1-2; the match to TRBD1 covers 7 bases. This CDR3 has 12 amino acids. Here the CDR3 DNA reads TGTGCCAGCAGTCGGGACAGCTTGCGAGCCTCCTTC. Translation: CASSRDSLRASF.

This clonotype has at least ten counts. The chain couples TRBV2 to TRBJ2-3; 8 nucleotides align to TRBD2. Germline CDR1 is SNHLY and CDR2 is FYNNEI. J lost 1 base, V lost 6 bases, and 12 bases had no gene match. This CDR3 is 17 amino acids long. The DNA for the CDR3 is TGTGCCAGCAGGGTATACACTAGCGGCACCGGCACAGATACGCAGTATTTT. Encoded protein: CASRVYTSGTGTDTQYF.

In its sample, this clonotype was seen many times. The V gene is TRBV7-2, the J gene TRBJ2-7; weak D call: TRBD2 (6 bases). Germline V gene lookup returns CDR1 SGHTA and CDR2 FQGNSA. The germline V and J ends were trimmed by 6 bases and 2 bases, with 11 bases remaining between them. The CDR3 is 13 residues long. The CDR3 coding sequence is TGTGCCAGCAGTTTGACTAGTACCTACGAGCAGTACTTC. This gives the protein CASSLTSTYEQYF.

As to this clonotype: A much bigger clone sits one base away, suggesting this may be a read error. The CDR3 region has the DNA TGTGCCAGCAGCCAAGATCGGGGATTTAGCACAGATACGCGGTATTTT. Its translation is CASSQDRGFSTDTRYF. The chain joins TRBV3-1 to TRBJ2-3, with D possibly matching TRBD2 (5 bases). This CDR3 comprises 16 residues. The V gene's germline CDR1 is LGHDT and CDR2 YNNKEL (reference sequence).

This clonotype was seen at least ten times. The gene calls are TRBV10-3 and TRBJ1-1; perhaps TRBD1 as D (6 bases). V gave up 2 bases and J gave up 7 bases, with 11 bases separating them. Germline V gene data show CDR1 as ENHRY and CDR2 as SYGVKD. The CDR3 is 13 amino acids. The CDR3 spells CAISEPGGLEAFF. Here the CDR3 DNA reads TGTGCCATCAGTGAGCCGGGGGGCCTTGAAGCTTTCTTT.

This clonotype was recorded many times. This CDR3 is CASSKQGLNTGELFF. CDR3 coding DNA: TGCGCCAGCAGCAAACAGGGGCTGAACACCGGGGAGCTGTTTTTT. The chain carries TRBV5-1 and TRBJ2-2, with 7 bases aligning to TRBD1. V dropped 4 bases and J dropped 1; count of bases not matched to a gene: 4. CDR3 length: 15 residues. Looked up from germline, CDR1 is SGHRS and CDR2 is YFSETQ.

This clonotype has a handful of counts. J is TRBJ2-1 and V is TRBV4-2; the match to TRBD2 covers 9 bases. Germline values: CDR1 LGHNA, CDR2 YNFKEQ. The CDR3 extends over 16 amino acids. Unmatched junction bases numbered 13, after V lost 4 bases and J lost 9 bases. This chain's CDR3 is CASSLPLAGLTGEQFF. DNA for the CDR3: TGTGCCAGCAGCCTCCCACTAGCGGGCCTTACCGGTGAGCAGTTCTTC.

This clonotype was seen many times. The CDR3 region has the DNA TGCAGTGCTAGGTCTAGCGGGAGGGCGAGAGGCGAGCAGTACTTC. This codes for CSARSSGRARGEQYF. The chain employs TRBV20-1 and TRBJ2-7; 12 nucleotides agree with TRBD2. Losses at the gene ends were 3 bases for V and 6 bases for J; bases not matched to a gene: 9. Germline-derived CDR1 and CDR2 are DFQATT and SNEGSKA (reference sequence). CDR3 size: 15 residues.

In its sample, this clonotype was seen a few times. The chain carries TRBV6-1 and TRBJ2-7; D might be TRBD1 or TRBD2, each matching 6 bases. Germline assignment: CDR1 MNHNS and CDR2 SASEGT. Between the trimmed V and J ends, which lost 4 bases and 7 bases, there was a span of 17 bases. The CDR3 sequence is 14 residues long. The DNA for the CDR3 is TGTGCCAGCAGTGTGAACCCCGAGGGGGGTGAGCAGTACTTC. Translating gives CASSVNPEGGEQYF.

In its sample, this clonotype was seen many times. The CDR3 spells CASSVLAGKKEQFF. The CDR3 nucleotides read TGTGCCAGCAGTGTACTAGCGGGAAAAAAGGAGCAGTTCTTC. The V call is TRBV2, the J call TRBJ2-1; the match to TRBD2 covers 10 bases. Germline trimming cut 4 bases from V and 10 bases from J; bases unmatched to any gene: 7. The CDR3 spans 14 residues. Germline V CDR1 and CDR2: SNHLY, FYNNEI.

Many counts were recorded for this clonotype. This CDR3 is CASSKNSGTGSDEQYF. The CDR3 DNA reads TGCGCCAGCAGCAAGAACTCCGGGACAGGGTCTGACGAGCAGTACTTC. This rearrangement joins TRBV5-1 to TRBJ2-7; TRBD1 aligns across 9 bases. Germline V gene sequence: CDR1 SGHRS, CDR2 YFSETQ. The ends lost 4 bases at V and 5 bases at J; junction bases unmatched: 13. This CDR3 has 16 residues.

This clonotype has a count of ten or more. The rearrangement uses TRBV6-6 and TRBJ2-3; no clear D gene. This CDR3 spans 13 amino acids. The ends were cut back, 2 bases at V and 2 bases at J, with 5 bases in the middle. Per the germline V gene, CDR1 is MNHNY and CDR2 is SVGAGI (reference sequence). CDR3: CASSYEFTDTQYF. The CDR3 nucleotides read TGTGCCAGCAGTTACGAGTTCACAGATACGCAGTATTTT.

Only a few counts were recorded for this clonotype. J is TRBJ2-1 and V is TRBV27; D unclear. V was shortened by 2 bases and J by 8 bases, with 10 bases between the two germline ends. The CDR3 sequence is 13 residues long. The germline CDR1 and CDR2 sequences are MNHEY and SMNVEV (reference sequence). The CDR3 sequence: CASSLSGADEQFF. The DNA of the CDR3 is TGTGCCAGCAGTTTAAGTGGTGCAGATGAGCAGTTCTTC.

This clonotype has at least ten counts. The J gene is TRBJ2-7, the V gene TRBV28, with D uncertain. CDR3 length: 11 amino acids. The V gene lost 5 bases and the J gene lost 2 bases, with 4 bases spanning the gap. Germline V gene data show CDR1 as MDHEN and CDR2 as SYDVKM. Written as DNA, the CDR3 is TGTGCCAGCAGTGCCCCCTACGAGCAGTACTTC. It specifies CASSAPYEQYF.